This TCR beta chain was found in a study of blood T cell repertoires in COVID-19. Data came from immunoSEQ multiplex PCR; TCRdb stores just in-frame clones and leaves some out. Of some 20,000 clones in the sample, 90% were seen once. Germline values: CDR1 MDHEN, CDR2 SYDVKM. The CDR3 spans 15 residues. V gave up 3 bases and J gave up 1 base; unmatched junction bases: 2. V usage is TRBV28 and J usage is TRBJ2-2, with 7 positions matching TRBD1. The source of this sequence is a man between 65 and 80 years old with acute or convalescent COVID-19. Specimen: peripheral blood. The CDR3 sequence: CASSFRQGNTGELFF. For the CDR3, the DNA is TGTGCCAGCAGTTTCCGACAGGGGAACACCGGGGAGCTGTTTTTT.